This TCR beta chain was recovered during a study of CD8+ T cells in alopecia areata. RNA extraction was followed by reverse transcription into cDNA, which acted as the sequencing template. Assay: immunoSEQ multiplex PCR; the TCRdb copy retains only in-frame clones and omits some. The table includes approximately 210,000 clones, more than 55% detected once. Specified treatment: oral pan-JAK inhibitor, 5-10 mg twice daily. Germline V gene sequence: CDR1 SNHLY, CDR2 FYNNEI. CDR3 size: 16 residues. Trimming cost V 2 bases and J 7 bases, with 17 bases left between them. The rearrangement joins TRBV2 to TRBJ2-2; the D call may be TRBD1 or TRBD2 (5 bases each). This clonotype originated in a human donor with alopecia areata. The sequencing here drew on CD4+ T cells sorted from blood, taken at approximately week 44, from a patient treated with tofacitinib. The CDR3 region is CASSEPRGVYNGELFF. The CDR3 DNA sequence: TGTGCCAGCAGTGAACCTAGGGGAGTTTATAACGGGGAGCTGTTTTTT.